Listed below are T cell receptor beta chains from one sample, sequenced in a study of cytomegalovirus exposure and HLA in healthy donors. Generated by immunoSEQ multiplex PCR, the TCRdb table keeps only in-frame clones and is missing some. The data contain some 130,000 clones, roughly 76% of them singletons. The specimen sequenced was PBMCs. These TCRs come from a woman aged 40-49 years in good health and CMV-seronegative. The conserved cysteine and the conserved F or W are not part of the CDR3 here. Each record gives: V gene, CDR3 protein.

V gene: TRBV7-2
CDR3 protein: ASSMRQGGRNEQF

V gene: TRBV11-2
CDR3 protein: ASSPARYQPQH

V gene: TRBV11-2
CDR3 protein: VAGTGVHEQY

V gene: TRBV19
CDR3 protein: ASSSQGSSYNSPLH

V gene: TRBV25-1
CDR3 protein: ASRTGGSYEQY

V gene: TRBV6-5
CDR3 protein: ASSYEGDTEAF

V gene: TRBV5-1
CDR3 protein: ASSLDGQFKETQY

V gene: TRBV10-1
CDR3 protein: ANGGPQANEKLF

V gene: TRBV5-4
CDR3 protein: ASSLDRASTEAF

V gene: TRBV28
CDR3 protein: ASSWGLAAYEQY

V gene: TRBV6-4
CDR3 protein: ASSAGSYNEQF

V gene: TRBV19
CDR3 protein: ASSINSRNTDTQY

V gene: TRBV2
CDR3 protein: ASRRNLEGPYEQY

V gene: TRBV6-6
CDR3 protein: ASILKEQGPNYGYT

V gene: TRBV9
CDR3 protein: ASSPHTQDSPLH

V gene: TRBV2
CDR3 protein: ASRRVTANSPLH

V gene: TRBV9
CDR3 protein: ASSVQGADTEAF

V gene: TRBV11-1
CDR3 protein: ASSPYRGTGELF

V gene: TRBV15
CDR3 protein: ATSRDGRGDSYEQY

V gene: TRBV4-1
CDR3 protein: ASSLEGQASSYNEQF

V gene: TRBV7-2
CDR3 protein: ASSPQSGNTEAF

V gene: TRBV5-1
CDR3 protein: ASSSGTSGGPDTQY

V gene: TRBV29-1
CDR3 protein: SVEDLRYRQGDSTDTQY

V gene: TRBV6-6
CDR3 protein: ASSQQGVQETQY

V gene: TRBV5-1
CDR3 protein: ASSYGQANTEAF

V gene: TRBV27
CDR3 protein: ASSSQQGPNTGELF

V gene: TRBV6-6
CDR3 protein: ASSQDTGAGTGN

V gene: TRBV2
CDR3 protein: ASSARGRRRGGYT

V gene: TRBV7-6
CDR3 protein: ASSIQGVGTGELF

V gene: TRBV5-1
CDR3 protein: ASSPRGQGEKLF

V gene: TRBV4-2
CDR3 protein: ASSRGTSGAQETQY

V gene: TRBV15
CDR3 protein: ATSREVTNIGEKLF

V gene: TRBV2
CDR3 protein: ASTSQGATEKLF

V gene: TRBV9
CDR3 protein: ASSVGGPQNTGELF

V gene: TRBV5-1
CDR3 protein: ASRVSPGGYQPQH

V gene: TRBV7-8
CDR3 protein: ASSFGQGRDTGELF

V gene: TRBV6-1
CDR3 protein: ATFSLANEQF

V gene: TRBV6-5
CDR3 protein: ASISPGGSGNTIY

V gene: TRBV6-1
CDR3 protein: ASSGEIYNSPLH

V gene: TRBV7-2
CDR3 protein: ASSPKLYGYT

V gene: TRBV7-2
CDR3 protein: ASSLGQASKTQY

V gene: TRBV7-9
CDR3 protein: ASSSVTDNKETQY